This T cell receptor (beta chain) is drawn from a study of CD8+CD57+ T cells in acquired aplastic anemia. Study overall: Isolated CD4+ and CD8+ cells, once sorted, yielded DNA averaging around 3.1 ug. Healthy-donor CD4+ cells averaged roughly 11 million reads. General study points: A significant difference in CD8+ Simpson's diversity between patients and controls was not found. Between patients and controls, about 30 CD8+ CDR3 sequences were found in common.

After removal of 4 bases from V and 5 bases from J, the junction contained 7 bases not matched to a gene. CDR3 length equals 14 residues. Per the germline V gene, CDR1 is SGHNT and CDR2 is YENEEA. This clonotype was picked up many times. Its antigen is unknown. Genomic DNA served as template for TCR beta VDJ and CDR3 profiling. TCRdb re-analysed the reads in MiXCR, keeping a single row per CDR3 protein. The repertoire consists of 100,000 to 150,000 distinct CDR3 sequences, with over 45% occurring once and the leading ten covering around 2.5%. The specimen sequenced was sorted CD4+, CD8+, or CD8+CD57+ T cells (not recorded which) from PBMCs. This sequence was found in a human donor in good health, serving as a control. The chain combines TRBV11-3 with TRBJ2-7; 8 positions agree with TRBD2. The CDR3 region has the DNA TGTGCCAGCAGCTCCGGGGGGGCTAGCGACGAGCAGTACTTC. Translating it yields CASSSGGASDEQYF.